This TCR beta chain is from a study of cytomegalovirus exposure and HLA in healthy donors. Germline loops: CDR1 LGHNA, CDR2 YNFKEQ. The CDR3 has 17 amino acids. Trimming took 3 bases from V and 4 from J, leaving 22 bases between them. On this clone: Its specificity is not known.

Study-level results: Researchers had no immune exposure information except CMV serostatus available. A later analysis reportedly identified an Asian-associated ancestry cluster as carrying fewer N-insertions than the 666-donor mean.

With 60 Vbeta and 13 Jbeta primers, the PCR was carried out. Repertoires were generated with immunoSEQ multiplex PCR, while TCRdb's copy carries only in-frame clones and drops some. Here the sample spans under 200,000 clones, approximately 80% being singletons. The sample comprised PBMCs. The origin of this receptor is a woman aged 45-59 years in good health and CMV-seronegative. The chain carries TRBV4-2 and TRBJ2-7; D is possibly TRBD2 (6 bases). The CDR3 DNA sequence: TGTGCCAGCAGCCAGGCCTGGGTGGAGGGCTCACTGTACGAGCAGTACTTC. As protein: CASSQAWVEGSLYEQYF.